This paragraph covers one TCR beta chain sequence. V lost 9 bases and J lost 7, with 15 bases in between. CDR1 and CDR2 (germline): SNHLY, FYNNEI. The CDR3 spans 13 residues. These data originate in a study of cytomegalovirus exposure and HLA in healthy donors. Generated by immunoSEQ multiplex PCR, the TCRdb table keeps only in-frame clones and is missing some. The sample shows some 150,000 clones, around 83% of them seen only once. The chain uses TRBV2 and TRBJ1-4, with TRBD1 as a possible D gene (6 bases). Sequenced input: PBMCs. The source of this sequence is a human donor in good health. The CDR3 protein is CASHRATAEKLFF. DNA for the CDR3: TGTGCCAGTCACAGGGCTACGGCTGAAAAACTGTTTTTT. Full variable domain (outside the CDR3, taken from reference TRBV2 and TRBJ1-4): EPEVTQTPSHQVTQMGQEVILRCVPISNHLYFYWYRQILGQKVEFLVSFYNNEISEKSEIFDDQFSVERPDGSNFTLKIRSTKLEDSAMYFCASHRATAEKLFFGSGTQLSVL.